This TCR beta chain was found in a study of beta chain features in type 1 diabetes. This clone turned up a few times. Antigen specificity is unknown. In germline, CDR1 is SGHTA, CDR2 FQGTGA. J gave up 2 bases and V 8 bases, and 11 bases lay outside the gene matches. The CDR3 has 16 residues. Study findings and constraints: PCR might favor shorter templates, but any such skew would affect patients and controls equally. VDJ junctions in type 1 diabetes patients carried more deletions and fewer insertions. In these data, an HLA type influence on TCRB rearrangement remained unresolved.

TCRB transcripts that were expressed got sequenced, as all of the isolated RNA had been reverse transcribed. Profiling relied on immunoSEQ multiplex PCR, and the TCRdb table lists in-frame clones only, not all of them. The repertoire holds about 900,000 clones, 17% seen once, with 0.023% in the top ten. Sequenced input: naive CD4+ T cells from blood. The chain links TRBV7-3 to TRBJ2-2, with 7 nucleotides matching TRBD2. The origin of this receptor is a woman aged 18-29 years in good health. This CDR3 reads CASGLAAPKNTGELFF. The CDR3 DNA reads as TGTGCCAGCGGGCTAGCGGCTCCAAAAAACACCGGGGAGCTGTTTTTT. The complete variable domain, with remaining parts taken from reference TRBV7-3 and TRBJ2-2, reads GAGVSQTPSNKVTEKGKYVELRCDPISGHTALYWYRQSLGQGPEFLIYFQGTGAADDSGLPNDRFFAVRPEGSVSTLKIQRTERGDSAVYLCASGLAAPKNTGELFFGEGSRLTVL.